This entry describes one TCR beta chain. The antigen this receptor binds is unknown. The sample holds no much larger clone one base away, and base qualities are not on file. The data stem from a study of blood T cell repertoires in COVID-19 (dated by TCRdb to about 2020). Notes on the research overall: Collaborator samples came from the United States, Italy and Spain and covered acute and convalescent phases of COVID-19. The prospective study material was composed of cDNA or gDNA derived from T cells, B-cell-depleted T cells, or PBMCs. Deeply sampled blood TCRbeta repertoires from subjects exposed to, actively infected with, or recovered from COVID-19 were included in the dataset. The repertoires were released in a freely available public database intended as a resource for research on the immune response to SARS-CoV-2. Samples were obtained from the ongoing ImmuneRACE study (first 160 participants) and from 1,254 subjects provided by 6 global collaborators. The sample metadata nearly always contained a de-identified subject ID, COVID-19 status, age in years and sex. HLA class I and class II types, where available, came from metadata supplied by the sample provider rather than from assay-based typing. Broad study findings and their caveats: Clinical and demographic metadata were provided uncurated, with the amount varying by source and participant.

The immunoSEQ Assay, a bias-controlled multiplex PCR, was used to amplify TCRbeta CDR3 regions from genomic DNA. Per the original workflow: Within the assay, amplification of reference gene primers was used to estimate how many nucleated cells each sample contained. To quantify the absolute abundance of each unique TCRbeta CDR3 rearrangement, sequence reads were collapsed and filtered. For each sample, productive Simpson clonality was calculated as the square root of Simpson's diversity index across productive rearrangements. What TCRdb holds here is the immuneACCESS table cut down to in-frame rearrangements. Part of the clones is not present; checked against another copy, under half of the missing clones reflect an unresolved V gene, and the others are unexplained. The V and J calls and clone size are taken from that table; D and trimming were inferred from the DNA. The sample table shows fewer than 85,000 clones, and almost 85% are seen once. The ten largest make up about a fifth of the sample.

Collaborating institutions collected whole blood in K2EDTA tubes following their own protocols. For TCRbeta analysis, collaborator samples were shipped as frozen whole blood, as isolated PBMCs, or as DNA extracted from either sample type. Reading the germline V gene gives CDR1 KGHSH and CDR2 LQKENI. The CDR3 covers 19 residues, taking in both the cysteine and the phenylalanine. CDR3 DNA only is kept here, 57 bases in frame from base 1. From V the trimming removes 6 bases and from J it removes 8 bases, while the gene matches leave 21 bases of the junction unaccounted for. The TCR originated in a human donor in a cohort sampled during active COVID-19. The chain joins TRBV18 to TRBJ1-3; 11 bases in the middle match TRBD1. The sample taken for sequencing was peripheral blood. The DNA sequence is TGTGCCAGCTCTCGTTTAGGTACGCGGACAGGGGGCACTCGGGACACCATATATTTT. This codes for CASSRLGTRTGGTRDTIYF.